This T cell receptor (beta chain) came from a study of T cell responses to AZD1222 COVID-19 vaccine. The length of the CDR3 is 13 residues. Germline V gene lookup returns CDR1 SGDLS and CDR2 YYNGEE. V was cut by 4 bases and J by 1 base, with 7 bases left in between. TCRdb's table, derived via immunoSEQ multiplex PCR, lists solely in-frame clones and lacks some. Of under 70,000 clones listed, around 75% are singletons. This clone was detected only a few times. This chain joins TRBV9 and TRBJ2-3; D unresolved. Sequencing was performed on peripheral blood, taken on day 0 of AZD1222 vaccination. This TCR was recovered from an adult in good health. In DNA, the CDR3 is TGTGCCAGCAGCCCTTTCGGCACAGATACGCAGTATTTT. It codes for CASSPFGTDTQYF. Combining the CDR3 with reference TRBV9 and TRBJ2-3 gives the whole variable domain DSGVTQTPKHLITATGQRVTLRCSPRSGDLSVYWYQQSLDQGLQFLIQYYNGEERAKGNILERFSAQQFPDLHSELNLSSLELGDSALYFCASSPFGTDTQYFGPGTRLTVL.